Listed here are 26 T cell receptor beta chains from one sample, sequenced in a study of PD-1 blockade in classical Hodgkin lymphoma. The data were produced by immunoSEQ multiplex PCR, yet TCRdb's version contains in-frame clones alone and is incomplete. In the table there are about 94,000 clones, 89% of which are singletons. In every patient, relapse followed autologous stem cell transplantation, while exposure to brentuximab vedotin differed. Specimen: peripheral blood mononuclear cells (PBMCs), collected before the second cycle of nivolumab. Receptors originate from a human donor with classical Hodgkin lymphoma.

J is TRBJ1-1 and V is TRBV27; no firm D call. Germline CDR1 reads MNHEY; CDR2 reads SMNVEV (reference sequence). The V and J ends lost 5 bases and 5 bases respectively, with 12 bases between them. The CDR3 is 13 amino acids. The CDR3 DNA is TGTGCCAGCAGTCCTTATTGGCGGACTGAAGCTTTCTTT. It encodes CASSPYWRTEAFF.

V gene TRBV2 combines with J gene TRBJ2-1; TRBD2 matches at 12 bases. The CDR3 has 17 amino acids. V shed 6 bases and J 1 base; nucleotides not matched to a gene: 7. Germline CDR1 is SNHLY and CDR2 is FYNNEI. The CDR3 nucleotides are TGTGCCAGCAGAGAAACGACTAGCGGGAGTTCCTACAATGAGCAGTTCTTC. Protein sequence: CASRETTSGSSYNEQFF.

The CDR3 bases are TGCGCCAGCAGTGATAATGAGCAGTTCTTC. Protein sequence: CASSDNEQFF. The chain recombines TRBV10-2 with TRBJ2-1; D ambiguous. Germline CDR1 WSHSY, CDR2 SAAADI. Trimming took 3 bases from V and 7 from J, leaving 1 base between them. This CDR3 has 10 residues.

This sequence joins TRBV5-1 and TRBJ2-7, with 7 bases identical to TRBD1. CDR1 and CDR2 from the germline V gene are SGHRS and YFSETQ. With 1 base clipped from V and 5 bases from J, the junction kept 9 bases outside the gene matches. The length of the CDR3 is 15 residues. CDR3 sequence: CASSLFGQGVHEQYF. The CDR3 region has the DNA TGCGCCAGCAGCTTGTTCGGCCAGGGGGTGCACGAGCAGTACTTC.

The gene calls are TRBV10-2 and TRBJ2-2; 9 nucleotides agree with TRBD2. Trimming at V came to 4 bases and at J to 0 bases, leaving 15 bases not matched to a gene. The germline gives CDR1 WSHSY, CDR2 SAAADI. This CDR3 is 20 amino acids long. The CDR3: CASSGRVLAGATANTGELFF. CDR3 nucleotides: TGCGCCAGCAGTGGGCGAGTACTAGCGGGTGCAACTGCGAACACCGGGGAGCTGTTTTTT.

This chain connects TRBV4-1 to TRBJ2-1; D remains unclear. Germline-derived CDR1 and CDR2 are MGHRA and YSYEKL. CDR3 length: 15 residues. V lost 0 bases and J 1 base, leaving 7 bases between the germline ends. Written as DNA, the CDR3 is TGCGCCAGCAGCCAAGACCCTCTATCCTACAATGAGCAGTTCTTC. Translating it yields CASSQDPLSYNEQFF.

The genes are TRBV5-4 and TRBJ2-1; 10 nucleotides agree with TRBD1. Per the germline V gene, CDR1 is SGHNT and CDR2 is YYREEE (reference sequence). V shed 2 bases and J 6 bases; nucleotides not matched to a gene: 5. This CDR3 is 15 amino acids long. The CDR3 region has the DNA TGTGCCAGCAGCTTCGGGACAGGGGTGGGCAATGAGCAGTTCTTC. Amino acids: CASSFGTGVGNEQFF.

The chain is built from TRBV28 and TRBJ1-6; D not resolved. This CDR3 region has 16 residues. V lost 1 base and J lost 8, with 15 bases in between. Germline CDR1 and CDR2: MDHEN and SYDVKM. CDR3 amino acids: CASSLFRAPWDSPLHF. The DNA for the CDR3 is TGTGCCAGCAGTTTATTTCGGGCTCCCTGGGATTCACCCCTCCACTTT.

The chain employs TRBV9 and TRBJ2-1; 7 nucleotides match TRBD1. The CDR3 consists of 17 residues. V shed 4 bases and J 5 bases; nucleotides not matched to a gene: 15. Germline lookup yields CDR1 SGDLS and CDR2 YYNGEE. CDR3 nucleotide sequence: TGTGCCAGCAGCCCCAAGATGACCGGGACAGCGGACAATGAGCAGTTCTTC. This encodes CASSPKMTGTADNEQFF.

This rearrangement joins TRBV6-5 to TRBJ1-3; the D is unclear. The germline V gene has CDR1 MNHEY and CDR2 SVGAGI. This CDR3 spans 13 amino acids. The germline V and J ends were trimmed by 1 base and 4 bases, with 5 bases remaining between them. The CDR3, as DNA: TGTGCCAGCAGTTACTATTCGGGAAACACCATATATTTT. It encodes CASSYYSGNTIYF.

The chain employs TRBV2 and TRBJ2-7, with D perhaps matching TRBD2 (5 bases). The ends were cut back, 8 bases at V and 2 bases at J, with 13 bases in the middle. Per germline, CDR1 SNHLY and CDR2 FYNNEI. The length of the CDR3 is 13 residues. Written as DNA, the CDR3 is TGTGCCAGCGGGAGATTGGAAGCCTACGAGCAGTACTTC. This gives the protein CASGRLEAYEQYF.

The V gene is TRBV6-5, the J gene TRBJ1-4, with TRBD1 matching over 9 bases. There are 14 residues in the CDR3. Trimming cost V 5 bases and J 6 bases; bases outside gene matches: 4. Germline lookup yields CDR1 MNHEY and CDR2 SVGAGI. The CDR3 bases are TGTGCCAGCAGTACTTGGACAGGGGATGAAAAACTGTTTTTT. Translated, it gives CASSTWTGDEKLFF.

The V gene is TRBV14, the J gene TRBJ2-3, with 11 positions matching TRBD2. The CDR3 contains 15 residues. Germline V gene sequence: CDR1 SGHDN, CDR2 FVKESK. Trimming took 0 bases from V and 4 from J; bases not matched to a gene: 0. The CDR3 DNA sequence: TGTGCCAGCAGCCAAGAGGGACTAGCGGCAGATACGCAGTATTTT. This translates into CASSQEGLAADTQYF.

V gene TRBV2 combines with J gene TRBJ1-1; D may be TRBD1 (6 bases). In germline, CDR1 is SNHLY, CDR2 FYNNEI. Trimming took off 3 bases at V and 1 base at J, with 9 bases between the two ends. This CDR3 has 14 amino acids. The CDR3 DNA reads TGTGCCAGCAGTGACAGGGGCGGGAACACTGAAGCTTTCTTT. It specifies CASSDRGGNTEAFF.

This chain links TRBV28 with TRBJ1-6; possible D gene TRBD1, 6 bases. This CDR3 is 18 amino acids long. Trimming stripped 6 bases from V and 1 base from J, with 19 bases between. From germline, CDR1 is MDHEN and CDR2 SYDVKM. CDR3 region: CASRYGVAGASYNSPLHF. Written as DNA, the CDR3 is TGTGCCAGCAGGTATGGGGTGGCAGGGGCTTCCTATAATTCACCCCTCCACTTT.

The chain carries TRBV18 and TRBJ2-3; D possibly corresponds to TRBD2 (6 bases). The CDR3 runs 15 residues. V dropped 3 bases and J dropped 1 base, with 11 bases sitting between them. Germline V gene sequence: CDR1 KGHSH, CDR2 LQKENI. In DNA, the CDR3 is TGTGCCAGCTCACCTCAGGCTAGCGGCACAGATACGCAGTATTTT. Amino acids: CASSPQASGTDTQYF.

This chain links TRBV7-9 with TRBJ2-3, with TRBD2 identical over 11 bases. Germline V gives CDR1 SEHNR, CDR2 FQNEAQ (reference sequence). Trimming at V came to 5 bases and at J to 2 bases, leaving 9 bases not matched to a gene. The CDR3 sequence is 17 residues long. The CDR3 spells CASSQTWTSGYTDTQYF. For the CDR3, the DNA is TGTGCCAGCAGCCAAACTTGGACTAGCGGGTACACAGATACGCAGTATTTT.

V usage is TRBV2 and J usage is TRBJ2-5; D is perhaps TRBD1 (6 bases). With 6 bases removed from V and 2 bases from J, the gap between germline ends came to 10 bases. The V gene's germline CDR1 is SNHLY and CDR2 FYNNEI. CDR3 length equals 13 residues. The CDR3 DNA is TGTGCCAGCAGGTTACAGGGTCAAGAGACCCAGTACTTC. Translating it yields CASRLQGQETQYF.

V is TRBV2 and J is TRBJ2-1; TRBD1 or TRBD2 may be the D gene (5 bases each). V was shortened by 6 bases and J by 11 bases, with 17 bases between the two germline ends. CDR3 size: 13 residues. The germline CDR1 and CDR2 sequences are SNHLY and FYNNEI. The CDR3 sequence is CASRLGTPGQQFF. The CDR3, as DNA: TGTGCCAGCAGACTCGGGACCCCGGGACAGCAGTTCTTC.

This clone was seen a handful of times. DNA for the CDR3: TGTGCCAGCAGCCAAGATACAGGGGGGTATAATTCACCCCTCCACTTT. Translated: CASSQDTGGYNSPLHF. The gene calls are TRBV4-2 and TRBJ1-6; 8 bases are a match to TRBD1. This CDR3 has 16 amino acids. CDR1 is LGHNA and CDR2 is YNFKEQ in the germline V gene. J was trimmed by 4 bases and V by 0 bases; bases with no gene match: 2.

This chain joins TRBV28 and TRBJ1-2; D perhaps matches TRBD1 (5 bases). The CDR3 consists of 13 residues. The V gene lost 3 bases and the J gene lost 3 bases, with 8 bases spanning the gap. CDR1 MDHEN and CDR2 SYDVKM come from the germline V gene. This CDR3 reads CASSLGPYYGYTF. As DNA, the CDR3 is TGTGCCAGCAGTTTGGGACCGTACTATGGCTACACCTTC.

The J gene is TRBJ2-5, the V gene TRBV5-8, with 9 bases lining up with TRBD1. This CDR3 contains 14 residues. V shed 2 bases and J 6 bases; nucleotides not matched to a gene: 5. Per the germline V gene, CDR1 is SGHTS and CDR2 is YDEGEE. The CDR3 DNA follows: TGTGCCAGCAGCTTCCGGGACAGGGCACAGACCCAGTACTTC. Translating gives CASSFRDRAQTQYF.

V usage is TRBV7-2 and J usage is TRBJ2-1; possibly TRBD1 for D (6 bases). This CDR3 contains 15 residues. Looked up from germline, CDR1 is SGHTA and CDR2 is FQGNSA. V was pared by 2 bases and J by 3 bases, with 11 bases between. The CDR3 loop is CASSLSGTHYNEQFF. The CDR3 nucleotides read TGTGCCAGCAGCTTATCGGGGACACACTACAATGAGCAGTTCTTC.

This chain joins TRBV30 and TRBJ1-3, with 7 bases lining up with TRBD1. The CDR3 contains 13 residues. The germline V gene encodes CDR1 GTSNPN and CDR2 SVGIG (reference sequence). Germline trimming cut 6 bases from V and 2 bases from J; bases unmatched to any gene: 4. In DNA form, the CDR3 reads TGTGCCTGCCCGACAGGGACTGGAAACACCATATATTTT. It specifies CACPTGTGNTIYF.

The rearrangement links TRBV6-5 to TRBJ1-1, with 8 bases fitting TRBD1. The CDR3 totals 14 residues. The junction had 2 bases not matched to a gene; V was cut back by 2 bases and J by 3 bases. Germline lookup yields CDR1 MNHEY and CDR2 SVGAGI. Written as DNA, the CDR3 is TGTGCCAGCAGTTACACGACAGGGGACACTGAAGCTTTCTTT. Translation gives CASSYTTGDTEAFF.

The CDR3 DNA sequence: TGTGCCAGCAGCTCGGGGGGACTCTATGGCTACACCTTC. Residues: CASSSGGLYGYTF. The rearrangement links TRBV27 to TRBJ1-2; tentative D call: TRBD1 (5 bases). The CDR3 is 13 residues long. Germline loops: CDR1 MNHEY, CDR2 SMNVEV (reference sequence). Trimming took 6 bases from V and 4 from J, leaving 12 bases between them.